This T cell receptor (beta chain) was recovered during a study of immune evolution from preneoplasia to lung adenocarcinoma. About this clone: What it binds is unknown.

Overall study findings and caveats: Highest clonality occurred in KRAS-mutant, not EGFR-mutant or double wild-type, nodules.

Germline CDR1 is SGHKS and CDR2 is YYEKEE (reference sequence). J lost 9 bases, V lost 2 bases, and 7 bases had no gene match. CDR3 length: 14 residues. TCRdb keeps only in-frame clones here, not all; method: immunoSEQ multiplex PCR. This sample carries some 41,000 clones, 70% to 85% of them seen once, and the ten largest clones take roughly 4.7%. Sequencing was done on a sample of FFPE invasive lung adenocarcinoma tissue. This clonotype was obtained from a person aged 55 to 75 with lung adenocarcinoma. This chain connects TRBV5-5 to TRBJ2-1; the match to TRBD2 covers 8 bases. The CDR3 loop is CASSLLAASGEQFF. The CDR3, as DNA: TGTGCCAGCAGCTTACTAGCGGCGTCCGGTGAGCAGTTCTTC.